What follows is one T cell receptor (beta chain) and its context. Sequencing used immunoSEQ multiplex PCR; TCRdb keeps in-frame clones, though not all of them. The repertoire holds 50,000 or so clones, 79% seen once, with around 15% in the top ten. These data come from a study of T cells in tumors after PD-1 blockade. The overall study: A subset received ongoing vismodegib 150 mg daily alongside anti-PD-1 therapy.

The CDR3 length is 14 residues. Germline V gene sequence: CDR1 ENHRY, CDR2 SYGVKD. Trimming cost V 6 bases and J 1 base, with 12 bases left between them. The source of this sequence is a human donor with basal cell carcinoma. This material consisted of PBMCs, taken before anti-PD-1 treatment. J is TRBJ1-1 and V is TRBV10-3, with D unresolved. The CDR3 nucleotides are TGTGCCATCAGGGGTAATGGTGGGAACACTGAAGCTTTCTTT. Residues: CAIRGNGGNTEAFF.